The 2 T cell receptor beta chains reported below all come from one sample, sequenced in a study of CD8 T cells in Susac syndrome. Reverse transcription of about 0.5 to 1 ug RNA used random hexamers. TCRdb independently ran MiXCR on the immunoSEQ multiplex PCR reads; one entry per CDR3 protein. The sample contains more than 100,000 distinct CDR3 sequences, over 90% of which appear only once. The sequenced sample was CD4+ T cells from PBMCs. These receptors were taken from a human donor in good health.

The chain has TRBV7-9 and TRBJ2-3; D might be TRBD1 (5 bases). CDR1 and CDR2 from the germline V gene are SEHNR and FQNEAQ (reference sequence). The CDR3 loop spans 13 amino acids. With 1 base removed from V and 14 bases from J, the gap between germline ends came to 16 bases. This chain's CDR3 is CASSLEAGHNLYF. The CDR3 coding sequence is TGTGCCAGCAGCTTAGAAGCAGGGCATAATCTGTATTTT. Based on the CDR3 plus reference TRBV7-9 and TRBJ2-3, the full variable domain is DTGVSQNPRHKITKRGQNVTFRCDPISEHNRLYWYRQTLGQGPEFLTYFQNEAQLEKSRLLSDRFSAERPKGSFSTLEIQRTEQGDSAMYLCASSLEAGHNLYFGPGTRLTVL.

The chain has TRBV20-1 and TRBJ2-5, with D unresolved. Trimming took off 0 bases at V and 2 bases at J, with 7 bases between the two ends. Germline loops: CDR1 DFQATT, CDR2 SNEGSKA (reference sequence). The CDR3 runs 13 residues. DNA of the CDR3: TGCAGTGCTAGAGATCGGCAGCAAGAGACCCAGTACTTC. Amino acids: CSARDRQQETQYF.